The 32 T cell receptor beta chains below come from one sample, sequenced in a study of control samples from healthy donors and cancer patients. Some clones are missing from TCRdb's copy, which holds only in-frame ones; the method was immunoSEQ multiplex PCR. The repertoire has roughly 99,000 clones, around 82% of them found once; the top ten carry approximately 2%. The sequenced sample was blood. The receptors here all came from a man aged 60 to 69 in good health.

Concerning this clone itself: Sequence at one end of the junction differs from germline and may be a read error. This rearrangement joins TRBV10-1 to TRBJ2-5; 7 bases align to TRBD2. The germline V gene has CDR1 WNHNN and CDR2 SYGVQD (reference sequence). This CDR3 has 18 amino acids. The CDR3 DNA follows: TGCGCCAGCAGCGAGTCCAGTCCGGGGGGTCTACGACAAGAGACCCAGTACTTC. It translates to CASSESSPGGLRQETQYF.

J is TRBJ1-2 and V is TRBV9; 9 bases are shared with TRBD1. The germline CDR1 and CDR2 sequences are SGDLS and YYNGEE. V shed 3 bases and J 6 bases; nucleotides not matched to a gene: 6. CDR3 length: 14 amino acids. The CDR3 spells CASSAPGTGNGYTF. CDR3 DNA sequence: TGTGCCAGCAGCGCCCCCGGGACAGGGAATGGCTACACCTTC.

V gene TRBV10-3 combines with J gene TRBJ2-1; weak D call: TRBD2 (5 bases). Trimming took off 0 bases at V and 8 bases at J, with 14 bases between the two ends. Germline V gene lookup returns CDR1 ENHRY and CDR2 SYGVKD. The CDR3 consists of 15 residues. The CDR3 loop is CAISESRTHGDEQFF. CDR3 bases: TGTGCCATCAGTGAGTCTCGAACACACGGGGATGAGCAGTTCTTC.

The chain has TRBV5-1 and TRBJ2-2; no firm D call. This CDR3 comprises 13 residues. Germline CDR1 is SGHRS and CDR2 is YFSETQ. V was shortened by 0 bases and J by 6 bases, with 6 bases between the two germline ends. DNA for the CDR3: TGCGCCAGCAGCTTGGTATTTTCCGGGGAGCTGTTTTTT. Translated: CASSLVFSGELFF. The full variable domain, its missing parts supplied by reference TRBV5-1 and TRBJ2-2, is KAGVTQTPRYLIKTRGQQVTLSCSPISGHRSVSWYQQTPGQGLQFLFEYFSETQRNKGNFPGRFSGRQFSNSRSEMNVSTLELGDSALYLCASSLVFSGELFFGEGSRLTVL.

The chain recombines TRBV7-9 with TRBJ1-1, with TRBD1 matching 8 bases. The CDR3 runs to 14 residues. J was trimmed by 5 bases and V by 2 bases; bases with no gene match: 4. Germline V lookup: CDR1 SEHNR, CDR2 FQNEAQ (reference sequence). In nucleotides, the CDR3 is TGTGCCAGCAGCTTACCGGACAGGGAAACTGAAGCTTTCTTT. Translated, it gives CASSLPDRETEAFF.

The genes are TRBV11-2 and TRBJ2-5; no clear D gene. The CDR3 spans 15 residues. Germline V CDR1 and CDR2: SGHAT, FQNNGV. V was trimmed by 2 bases and J by 1 base, leaving 11 bases between them. The CDR3, as DNA: TGTGCCAGCAGCTTATTTACAGCCACCCAAGAGACCCAGTACTTC. Its translation: CASSLFTATQETQYF.

The rearrangement joins TRBV28 to TRBJ1-2; D is ambiguous. The V end was cut by 3 bases, the J end by 3 bases, with 14 bases between. Germline V CDR1 and CDR2: MDHEN, SYDVKM. The CDR3 runs 15 residues. CDR3 region: CASSFWGGIDYGYTF. CDR3 bases: TGTGCCAGCAGTTTTTGGGGAGGGATCGACTATGGCTACACCTTC.

The chain carries TRBV5-1 and TRBJ1-2, with D maybe TRBD1 (5 bases). The CDR3 loop spans 18 amino acids. CDR1 is SGHRS and CDR2 is YFSETQ in the germline V gene. V lost 3 bases, J lost 1 base, and 22 bases lay in between. The CDR3 DNA reads TGCGCCAGCAGCTCGACCCGAAGTACAGGAGACTTTAACTATGGCTACACCTTC. Translated, it gives CASSSTRSTGDFNYGYTF.

CDR3 loop: CASSYGTSGTRPGEQFF. The CDR3 nucleotides read TGTGCCAGCAGTTACGGGACTAGCGGAACCCGACCGGGTGAGCAGTTCTTC. V gene TRBV6-2 or TRBV6-3 combines with J gene TRBJ2-1, with 11 bases fitting TRBD2. The CDR3 is 17 residues long. V lost 2 bases and J lost 9; bases outside the gene matches: 12. The germline V gene has CDR1 MNHEY and CDR2 SVGEGT.

The genes are TRBV7-8 and TRBJ2-5; TRBD2 aligns across 10 bases. The CDR3 consists of 15 residues. Germline V gene sequence: CDR1 SGHVS, CDR2 FQNEAQ. V lost 5 bases to trimming and J lost 1 base; unmatched junction nucleotides: 4. In nucleotides, the CDR3 is TGTGCCAGCAGCCAGCGGGGGGGTACCCAAGAGACCCAGTACTTC. Translation gives CASSQRGGTQETQYF.

This chain uses TRBV27 with TRBJ1-6; D not certain. The CDR3 sequence is 12 residues long. The V end was cut by 6 bases, the J end by 9 bases, with 9 bases between. CDR1 and CDR2 (germline): MNHEY, SMNVEV (reference sequence). CDR3 sequence (DNA): TGTGCCAGCAGGAGGCCTCTTTCACCCCTCCACTTT. Its translation is CASRRPLSPLHF.

Turning to this clone: Other DNA sequences in the same sample also yield this CDR3. CDR3 nucleotide sequence: TGTGCCAGCTCACCACCGGGGGGCTACGAGCAGTACTTC. As protein: CASSPPGGYEQYF. This chain uses TRBV18 with TRBJ2-7, with D tentatively TRBD2 (6 bases). The V gene's germline CDR1 is KGHSH and CDR2 LQKENI. This CDR3 is 13 amino acids long. V was shortened by 0 bases and J by 3 bases, with 6 bases between the two germline ends.

The CDR3 sequence is CAWSNGQGNEQFF. The CDR3 coding sequence is TGTGCCTGGAGTAATGGCCAGGGCAATGAGCAGTTCTTC. The V and J genes are TRBV30 and TRBJ2-1, with a weak D call TRBD1 (5 bases). CDR3 size: 13 residues. Trimming took off 2 bases at V and 6 bases at J, with 11 bases between the two ends. From germline, CDR1 is GTSNPN and CDR2 SVGIG (reference sequence).

The rearrangement links TRBV4-1 to TRBJ1-1; D not certain. Trimming stripped 0 bases from V and 7 bases from J, with 6 bases between. CDR3 size: 12 residues. Germline CDR1 MGHRA, CDR2 YSYEKL. The CDR3 sequence is CASSQDLSEAFF. Here the CDR3 DNA reads TGCGCCAGCAGCCAAGATTTGAGTGAAGCTTTCTTT.

This chain links TRBV13 with TRBJ2-2, with a weak D call TRBD2 (6 bases). V was clipped by 8 bases and J by 1 base, with 11 bases between them. The CDR3 is 14 amino acids. Germline V gene data show CDR1 as PRHDT and CDR2 as FYEKMQ (reference sequence). CDR3 region: CASRGGLNTGELFF. DNA of the CDR3: TGTGCCAGCCGGGGAGGCCTGAACACCGGGGAGCTGTTTTTT.

The chain uses TRBV11-2 and TRBJ2-2; weak D call: TRBD1 (6 bases). From germline, CDR1 is SGHAT and CDR2 FQNNGV. V lost 5 bases, J lost 0 bases, and 10 bases lay in between. The CDR3 runs to 15 residues. The CDR3 nucleotides are TGTGCCAGCAGCCTGGGGACAACGAACACCGGGGAGCTGTTTTTT. This gives the protein CASSLGTTNTGELFF.

The V and J genes are TRBV7-7 and TRBJ2-5; TRBD2 agrees at 10 bases. Trimming removed 2 bases from V and 5 bases from J; junction bases left unmatched: 8. Looked up from germline, CDR1 is SSHAT and CDR2 is FNYEAQ (reference sequence). The length of the CDR3 is 16 residues. The CDR3 spells CASSLNGLAGAETQYF. The CDR3 bases are TGTGCCAGCAGCTTAAACGGGCTAGCGGGGGCGGAGACCCAGTACTTC.

V is TRBV6-5 and J is TRBJ2-7; no definite D call. The CDR3 is made up of 14 amino acids. The germline gives CDR1 MNHEY, CDR2 SVGAGI. Trimming pared 6 bases from V and 2 bases from J, leaving 14 bases between. CDR3 nucleotide sequence: TGTGCCAGCAGGGGCCTTAACTCCCCCTACGAGCAGTACTTC. The encoded protein is CASRGLNSPYEQYF.

J is TRBJ2-7 and V is TRBV29-1; D may be TRBD2 (5 bases). This CDR3 has 13 amino acids. V dropped 7 bases and J dropped 0 bases, with 13 bases sitting between them. Germline CDR1 and CDR2: SQVTM and ANQGSEA. CDR3 DNA sequence: TGCAGCGCGGCTCCGGGGAGCTCCTACGAGCAGTACTTC. Translation: CSAAPGSSYEQYF.

The rearrangement joins TRBV27 to TRBJ2-1, with no clear D. The CDR3 has 15 amino acids. Germline CDR1 is MNHEY and CDR2 is SMNVEV (reference sequence). V lost 3 bases and J lost 6, with 15 bases in between. This chain's CDR3 is CASSLYENPINEQFF. The CDR3 bases are TGTGCCAGCAGTTTGTATGAGAACCCAATCAATGAGCAGTTCTTC.

The J gene is TRBJ1-2, the V gene TRBV28; 11 bases align to TRBD1. CDR3 length equals 17 residues. Germline CDR1 and CDR2: MDHEN and SYDVKM. V was pared by 2 bases and J by 0 bases, with 5 bases of the junction left unmatched. Written as DNA, the CDR3 is TGTGCCAGCAGTTTAACGGGACAGGGGGGTTCTAACTATGGCTACACCTTC. Its protein is CASSLTGQGGSNYGYTF.

This clone is labeled as medium-sized (0.01 to 0.1%). The chain couples TRBV6-4 to TRBJ1-4; 7 positions match TRBD1. V dropped 3 bases and J dropped 7; count of bases not matched to a gene: 5. CDR3 length: 14 residues. Per germline, CDR1 MRHNA and CDR2 SNTAGT. As DNA, the CDR3 is TGTGCCAGCAGTGAAACTGGGACAGCTGAAAAACTGTTTTTT. This gives the protein CASSETGTAEKLFF.

The genes are TRBV10-1 and TRBJ2-5; 9 nucleotides align to TRBD2. This CDR3 has 14 residues. Germline CDR1 WNHNN, CDR2 SYGVQD (reference sequence). V lost 6 bases, J lost 5 bases, and 7 bases stayed unmatched. The CDR3 protein is CASSDGTSTETQYF. The DNA of the CDR3 is TGCGCCAGCAGCGATGGGACTAGCACGGAGACCCAGTACTTC.

This chain connects TRBV6-5 to TRBJ2-2; weak D call: TRBD1 (5 bases). Germline CDR1 is MNHEY and CDR2 is SVGAGI. The CDR3 extends over 14 amino acids. V shed 10 bases and J shed 5 bases, with 17 bases lying between them. The CDR3 protein is CATMQGVWTGELFF. CDR3 in DNA: TGTGCCACTATGCAAGGGGTATGGACCGGGGAGCTGTTTTTT.

The chain uses TRBV5-1 and TRBJ2-7, with a possible D match to TRBD2 (7 bases). This CDR3 has 17 residues. Trimming took off 4 bases at V and 3 bases at J, with 23 bases between the two ends. Germline CDR1 and CDR2: SGHRS and YFSETQ. The CDR3 DNA sequence: TGCGCCAGCAGCCTCAGGGGACTACAGACCAGGGGCTACGAGCAGTACTTC. Protein sequence: CASSLRGLQTRGYEQYF.

CDR3: CASGLTQGTSLNQPQHF. The CDR3 nucleotides read TGTGCTAGTGGTTTGACACAAGGGACAAGCCTAAATCAGCCCCAGCATTTT. V gene TRBV12-5 combines with J gene TRBJ1-5, with D perhaps TRBD1 (6 bases). Germline V gene lookup returns CDR1 LGHNT and CDR2 FRNRAP. The CDR3 has 17 residues. V lost 2 bases and J lost 4, with 18 bases in between. Full variable domain (missing parts from reference TRBV12-5 and TRBJ1-5): DARVTQTPRHKVTEMGQEVTMRCQPILGHNTVFWYRQTMMQGLELLAYFRNRAPLDDSGMPKDRFSAEMPDATLATLKIQPSEPRDSAVYFCASGLTQGTSLNQPQHFGDGTRLSIL.

This clone was counted only a few times. The chain recombines TRBV9 with TRBJ2-7; 8 bases align to TRBD1. Trimming took 0 bases from V and 0 from J; bases not matched to a gene: 5. Germline values: CDR1 SGDLS, CDR2 YYNGEE. This CDR3 contains 16 residues. The CDR3 DNA reads as TGTGCCAGCAGCGTAGGACAGGGGTTACGCTCCTACGAGCAGTACTTC. This gives the protein CASSVGQGLRSYEQYF.

This clone was detected a few times. The rearrangement links TRBV6-5 to TRBJ1-5, with D tentatively TRBD1 (6 bases). This CDR3 has 15 residues. The ends were cut back, 5 bases at V and 2 bases at J, with 13 bases in the middle. CDR1 is MNHEY, CDR2 SVGAGI, per germline. CDR3 sequence: CASSPGGQGNQPQHF. DNA for the CDR3: TGTGCCAGCAGTCCCGGGGGGCAAGGCAATCAGCCCCAGCATTTT.

In its sample, this clone was seen once. The CDR3 nucleotides read TGCGCCAGCAGCCTAGAGACCCGGGACAGTTGTTCCTACGAGCAGTACTTC. It encodes CASSLETRDSCSYEQYF. The chain is built from TRBV10-1 and TRBJ2-5, with 7 bases that match TRBD1. The last part of the DNA fits TRBJ2-7 better; the J call may be wrong. The length of the CDR3 is 17 residues. CDR1 is WNHNN and CDR2 is SYGVQD in the germline V gene (reference sequence).

The chain carries TRBV15 and TRBJ1-1, with TRBD1 matching 11 bases. The V and J ends lost 8 bases and 0 bases, in that order; junction bases with no gene match: 8. The CDR3 runs to 16 residues. Germline V gives CDR1 LNHNV, CDR2 YYDKDF (reference sequence). CDR3 residues: CATQRDRGILNTEAFF. The CDR3 region has the DNA TGTGCCACCCAAAGGGACAGGGGGATCTTGAACACTGAAGCTTTCTTT.

This sequence joins TRBV6-5 and TRBJ1-5; D ambiguous. CDR3 length: 14 residues. Germline CDR1 MNHEY, CDR2 SVGAGI. V was trimmed by 0 bases and J by 3 bases, leaving 6 bases between them. CDR3 sequence (DNA): TGTGCCAGCAGTTACTCACAGCTCAATCAGCCCCAGCATTTT. This sequence encodes CASSYSQLNQPQHF.

This chain links TRBV7-9 with TRBJ2-2; D unresolved. V lost 5 bases to trimming and J lost 6 bases, with 4 bases between them. Germline V lookup: CDR1 SEHNR, CDR2 FQNEAQ (reference sequence). This CDR3 comprises 11 residues. The CDR3 DNA sequence: TGTGCCAGCAGCCCCCCCGGGGAGCTGTTTTTT. Protein: CASSPPGELFF. Based on the CDR3 plus reference TRBV7-9 and TRBJ2-2, the full variable domain is DTGVSQNPRHKITKRGQNVTFRCDPISEHNRLYWYRQTLGQGPEFLTYFQNEAQLEKSRLLSDRFSAERPKGSFSTLEIQRTEQGDSAMYLCASSPPGELFFGEGSRLTVL.